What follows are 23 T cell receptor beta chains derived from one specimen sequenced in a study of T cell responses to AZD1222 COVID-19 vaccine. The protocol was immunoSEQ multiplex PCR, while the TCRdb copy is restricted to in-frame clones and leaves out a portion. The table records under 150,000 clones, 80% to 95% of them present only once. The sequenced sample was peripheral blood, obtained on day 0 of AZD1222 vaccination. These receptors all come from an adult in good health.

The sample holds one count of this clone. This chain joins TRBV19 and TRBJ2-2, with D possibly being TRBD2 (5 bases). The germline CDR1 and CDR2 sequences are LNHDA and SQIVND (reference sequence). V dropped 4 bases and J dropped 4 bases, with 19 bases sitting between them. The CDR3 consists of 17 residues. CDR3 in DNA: TGTGCCAGTAGTACCCCAGCGGAGGCTTCCTCCACCGGGGAGCTGTTTTTT. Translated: CASSTPAEASSTGELFF.

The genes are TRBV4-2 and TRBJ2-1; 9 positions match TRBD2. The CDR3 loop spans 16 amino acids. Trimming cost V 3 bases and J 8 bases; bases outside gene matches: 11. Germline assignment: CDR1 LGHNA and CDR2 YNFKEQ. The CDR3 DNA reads TGTGCCAGCAGCCATCAAGGGCTAGCGGGGAGGGATGAGCAGTTCTTC. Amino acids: CASSHQGLAGRDEQFF.

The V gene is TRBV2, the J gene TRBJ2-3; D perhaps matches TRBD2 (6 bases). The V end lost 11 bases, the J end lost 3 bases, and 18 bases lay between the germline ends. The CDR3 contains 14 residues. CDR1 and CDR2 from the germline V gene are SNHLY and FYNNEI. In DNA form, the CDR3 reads TGTGCCGGGAGGCATGGTGGGATGACAGATACGCAGTATTTT. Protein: CAGRHGGMTDTQYF.

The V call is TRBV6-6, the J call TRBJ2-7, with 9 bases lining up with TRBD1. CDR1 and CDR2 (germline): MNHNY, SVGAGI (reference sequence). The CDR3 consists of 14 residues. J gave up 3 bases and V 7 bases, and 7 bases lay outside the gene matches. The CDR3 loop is CASTRTGVSYEQYF. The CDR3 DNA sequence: TGTGCCAGCACCAGGACAGGGGTAAGCTACGAGCAGTACTTC.

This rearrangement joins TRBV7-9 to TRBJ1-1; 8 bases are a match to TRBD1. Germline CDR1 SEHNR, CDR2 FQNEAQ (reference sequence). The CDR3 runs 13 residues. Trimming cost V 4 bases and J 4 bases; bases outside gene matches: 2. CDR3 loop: CASSWTGSTEAFF. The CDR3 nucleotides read TGTGCCAGCAGCTGGACAGGGAGCACTGAAGCTTTCTTT.

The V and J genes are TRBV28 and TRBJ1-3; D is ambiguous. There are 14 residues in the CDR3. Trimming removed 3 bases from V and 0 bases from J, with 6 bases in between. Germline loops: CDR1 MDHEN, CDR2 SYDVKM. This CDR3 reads CASSLDFSGNTIYF. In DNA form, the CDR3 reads TGTGCCAGCAGTTTGGACTTCTCTGGAAACACCATATATTTT.

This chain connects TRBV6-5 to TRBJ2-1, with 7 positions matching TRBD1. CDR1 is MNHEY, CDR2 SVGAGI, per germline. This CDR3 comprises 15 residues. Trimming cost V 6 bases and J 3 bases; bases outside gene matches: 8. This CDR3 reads CASSRGTALYNEQFF. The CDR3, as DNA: TGTGCCAGCAGCCGTGGGACAGCCCTCTACAATGAGCAGTTCTTC.

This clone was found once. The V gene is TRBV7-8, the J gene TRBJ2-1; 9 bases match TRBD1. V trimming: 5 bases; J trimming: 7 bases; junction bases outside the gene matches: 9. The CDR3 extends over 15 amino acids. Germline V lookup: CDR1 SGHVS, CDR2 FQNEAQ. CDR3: CASSPGRDRVNEQFF. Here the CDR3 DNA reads TGTGCCAGCAGCCCCGGACGGGACAGGGTAAATGAGCAGTTCTTC.

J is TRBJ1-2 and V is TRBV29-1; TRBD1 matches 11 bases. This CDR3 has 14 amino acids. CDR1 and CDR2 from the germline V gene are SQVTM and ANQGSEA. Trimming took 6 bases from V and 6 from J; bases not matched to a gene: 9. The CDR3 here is CSVRRDRGFDGYTF. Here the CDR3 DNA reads TGCAGCGTGCGCCGGGACAGGGGGTTCGATGGCTACACCTTC.

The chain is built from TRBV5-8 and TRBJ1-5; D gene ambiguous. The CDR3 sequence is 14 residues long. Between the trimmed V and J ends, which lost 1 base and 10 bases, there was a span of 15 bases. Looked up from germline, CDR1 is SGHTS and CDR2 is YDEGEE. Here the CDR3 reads CASSLCVWECPQHF. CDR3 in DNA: TGTGCCAGCAGCTTGTGTGTTTGGGAATGCCCCCAGCATTTT.

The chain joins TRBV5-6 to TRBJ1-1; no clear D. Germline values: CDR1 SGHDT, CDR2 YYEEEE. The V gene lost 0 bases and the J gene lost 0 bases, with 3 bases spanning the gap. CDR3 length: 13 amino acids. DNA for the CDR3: TGTGCCAGCAGCTTGGGGCTGAACACTGAAGCTTTCTTT. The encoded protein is CASSLGLNTEAFF.

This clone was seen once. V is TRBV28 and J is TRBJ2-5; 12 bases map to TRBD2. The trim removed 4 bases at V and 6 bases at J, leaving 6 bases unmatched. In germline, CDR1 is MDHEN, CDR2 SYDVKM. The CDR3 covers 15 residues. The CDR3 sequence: CASSSTSGRWKTQYF. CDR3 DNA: TGTGCCAGCAGTTCGACTAGCGGGAGATGGAAGACCCAGTACTTC.

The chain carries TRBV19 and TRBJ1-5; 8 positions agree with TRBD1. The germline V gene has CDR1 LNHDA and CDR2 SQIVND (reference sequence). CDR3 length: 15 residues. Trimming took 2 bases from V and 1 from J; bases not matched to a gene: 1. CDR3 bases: TGTGCCAGTAGTATATCAGGGGGCAGCAATCAGCCCCAGCATTTT. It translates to CASSISGGSNQPQHF.

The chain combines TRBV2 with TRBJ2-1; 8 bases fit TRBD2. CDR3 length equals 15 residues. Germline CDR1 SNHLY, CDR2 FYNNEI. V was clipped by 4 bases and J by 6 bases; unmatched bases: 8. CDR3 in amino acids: CASSAGLVNFNEQFF. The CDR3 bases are TGTGCCAGCAGTGCGGGACTAGTCAACTTCAATGAGCAGTTCTTC. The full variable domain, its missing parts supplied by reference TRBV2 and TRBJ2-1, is EPEVTQTPSHQVTQMGQEVILRCVPISNHLYFYWYRQILGQKVEFLVSFYNNEISEKSEIFDDQFSVERPDGSNFTLKIRSTKLEDSAMYFCASSAGLVNFNEQFFGPGTRLTVL.

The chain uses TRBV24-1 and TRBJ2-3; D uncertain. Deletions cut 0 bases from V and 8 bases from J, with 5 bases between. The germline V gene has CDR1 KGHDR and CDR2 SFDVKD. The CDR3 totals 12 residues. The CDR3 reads CATSDLMGTQYF. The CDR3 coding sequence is TGTGCCACCAGTGATTTGATGGGTACGCAGTATTTT.

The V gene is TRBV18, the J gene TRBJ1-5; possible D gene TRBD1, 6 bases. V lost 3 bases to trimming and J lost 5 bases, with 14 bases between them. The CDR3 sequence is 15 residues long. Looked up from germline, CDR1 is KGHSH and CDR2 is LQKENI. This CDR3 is CASSPATGWDQPQHF. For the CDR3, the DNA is TGTGCCAGCTCACCCGCGACAGGATGGGATCAGCCCCAGCATTTT.

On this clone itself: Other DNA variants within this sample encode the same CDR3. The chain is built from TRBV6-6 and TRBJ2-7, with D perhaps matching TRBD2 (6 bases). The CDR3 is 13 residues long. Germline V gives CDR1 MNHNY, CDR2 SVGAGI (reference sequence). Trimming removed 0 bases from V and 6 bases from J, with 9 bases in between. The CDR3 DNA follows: TGTGCCAGCAGTTACTCCGGGGGAGGCGAGCAGTACTTC. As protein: CASSYSGGGEQYF.

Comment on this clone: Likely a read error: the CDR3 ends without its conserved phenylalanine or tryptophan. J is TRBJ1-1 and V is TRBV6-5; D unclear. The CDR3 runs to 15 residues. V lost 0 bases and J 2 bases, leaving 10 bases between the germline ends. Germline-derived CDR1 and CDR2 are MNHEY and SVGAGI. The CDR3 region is CASSYSTKANTEAFL. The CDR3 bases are TGTGCCAGCAGTTACTCGACTAAGGCCAACACTGAAGCTTTCCTT.

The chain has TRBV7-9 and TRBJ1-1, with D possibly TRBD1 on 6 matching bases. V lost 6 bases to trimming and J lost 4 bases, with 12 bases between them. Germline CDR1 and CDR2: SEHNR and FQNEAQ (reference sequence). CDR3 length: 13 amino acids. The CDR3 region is CASRVGGSTEAFF. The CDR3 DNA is TGTGCCAGCAGAGTAGGGGGTAGCACTGAAGCTTTCTTT.

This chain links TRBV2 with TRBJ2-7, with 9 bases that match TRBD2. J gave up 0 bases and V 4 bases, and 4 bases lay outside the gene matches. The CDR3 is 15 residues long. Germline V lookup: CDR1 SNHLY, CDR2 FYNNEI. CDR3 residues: CASSGGAGGSYEQYF. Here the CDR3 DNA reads TGTGCCAGCAGTGGGGGAGCGGGAGGCTCCTACGAGCAGTACTTC.

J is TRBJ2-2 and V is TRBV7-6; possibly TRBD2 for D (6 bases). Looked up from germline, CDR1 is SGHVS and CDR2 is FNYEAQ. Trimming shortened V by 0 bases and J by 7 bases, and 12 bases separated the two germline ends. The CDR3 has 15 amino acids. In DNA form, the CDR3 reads TGTGCCAGCAGCTTAGCGGGAGGCGAGGGCGGGGAGCTGTTTTTT. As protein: CASSLAGGEGGELFF.

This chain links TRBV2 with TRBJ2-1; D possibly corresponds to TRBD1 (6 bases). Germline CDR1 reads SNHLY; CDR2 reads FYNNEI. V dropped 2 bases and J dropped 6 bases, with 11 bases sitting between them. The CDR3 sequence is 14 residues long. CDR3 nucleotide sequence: TGTGCCAGCAGTGAACAGGGGCGAGGCAATGAGCAGTTCTTC. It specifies CASSEQGRGNEQFF. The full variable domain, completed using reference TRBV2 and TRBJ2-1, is EPEVTQTPSHQVTQMGQEVILRCVPISNHLYFYWYRQILGQKVEFLVSFYNNEISEKSEIFDDQFSVERPDGSNFTLKIRSTKLEDSAMYFCASSEQGRGNEQFFGPGTRLTVL.

In DNA form, the CDR3 reads TGTGCCACCAGCGTCCGGGGAGGGGCAGACTCTGACGAGCAGTACTTC. Protein product: CATSVRGGADSDEQYF. This chain links TRBV15 with TRBJ2-7, with 7 bases fitting TRBD2. Germline V gene lookup returns CDR1 LNHNV and CDR2 YYDKDF (reference sequence). The CDR3 is made up of 16 amino acids. V gave up 5 bases and J gave up 5 bases; unmatched junction bases: 15.